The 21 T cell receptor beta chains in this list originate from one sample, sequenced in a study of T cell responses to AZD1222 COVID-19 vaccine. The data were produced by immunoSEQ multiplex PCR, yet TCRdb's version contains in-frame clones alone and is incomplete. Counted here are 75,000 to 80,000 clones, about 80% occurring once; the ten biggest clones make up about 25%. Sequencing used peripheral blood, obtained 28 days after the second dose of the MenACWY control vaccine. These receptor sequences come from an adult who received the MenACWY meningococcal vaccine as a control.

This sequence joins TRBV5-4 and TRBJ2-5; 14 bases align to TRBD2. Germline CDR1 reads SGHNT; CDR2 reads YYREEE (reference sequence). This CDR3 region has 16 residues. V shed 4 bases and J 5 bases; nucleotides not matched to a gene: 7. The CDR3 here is CASSATSGRGAETQYF. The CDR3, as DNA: TGTGCCAGCAGCGCGACTAGCGGGAGGGGCGCTGAGACCCAGTACTTC.

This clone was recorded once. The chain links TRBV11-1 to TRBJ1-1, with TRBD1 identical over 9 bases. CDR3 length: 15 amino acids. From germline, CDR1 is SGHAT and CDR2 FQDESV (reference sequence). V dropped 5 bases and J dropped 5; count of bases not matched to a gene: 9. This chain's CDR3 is CASSTEQGAKTEAFF. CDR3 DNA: TGTGCCAGCAGCACCGAACAGGGGGCGAAGACTGAAGCTTTCTTT.

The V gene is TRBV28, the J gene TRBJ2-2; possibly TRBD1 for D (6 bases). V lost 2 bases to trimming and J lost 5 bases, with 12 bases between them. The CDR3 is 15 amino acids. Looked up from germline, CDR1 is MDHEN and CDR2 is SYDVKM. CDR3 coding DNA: TGTGCCAGCAGTTTAGGCAGGGGAGATACCGGGGAGCTGTTTTTT. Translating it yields CASSLGRGDTGELFF.

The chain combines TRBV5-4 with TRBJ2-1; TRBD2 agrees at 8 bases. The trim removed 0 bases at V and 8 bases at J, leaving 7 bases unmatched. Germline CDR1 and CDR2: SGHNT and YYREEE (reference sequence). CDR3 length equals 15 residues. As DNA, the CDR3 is TGTGCCAGCAGCTTGGGAGCGGGAGTGGTGGATGAGCAGTTCTTC. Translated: CASSLGAGVVDEQFF.

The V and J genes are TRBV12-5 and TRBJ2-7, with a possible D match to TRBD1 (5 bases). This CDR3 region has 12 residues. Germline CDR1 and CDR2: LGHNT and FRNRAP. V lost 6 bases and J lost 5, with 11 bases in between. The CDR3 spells CASGRVPHEQYF. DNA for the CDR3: TGTGCTAGTGGCAGGGTGCCCCACGAGCAGTACTTC.

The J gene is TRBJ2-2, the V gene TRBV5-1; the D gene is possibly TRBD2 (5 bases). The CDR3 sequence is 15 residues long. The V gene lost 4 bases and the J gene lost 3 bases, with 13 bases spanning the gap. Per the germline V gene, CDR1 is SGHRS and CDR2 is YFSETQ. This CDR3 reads CASSPRGGDTGELFF. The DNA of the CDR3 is TGCGCCAGCAGCCCTCGGGGTGGGGACACCGGGGAGCTGTTTTTT.

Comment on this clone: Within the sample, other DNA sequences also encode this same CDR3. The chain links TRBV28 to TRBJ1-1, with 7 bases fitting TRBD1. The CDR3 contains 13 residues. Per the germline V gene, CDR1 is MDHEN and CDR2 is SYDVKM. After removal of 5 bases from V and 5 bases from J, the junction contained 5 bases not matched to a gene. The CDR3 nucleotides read TGTGCCAGCAGTCCACCAGGGGGTACTGAAGCTTTCTTT. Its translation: CASSPPGGTEAFF.

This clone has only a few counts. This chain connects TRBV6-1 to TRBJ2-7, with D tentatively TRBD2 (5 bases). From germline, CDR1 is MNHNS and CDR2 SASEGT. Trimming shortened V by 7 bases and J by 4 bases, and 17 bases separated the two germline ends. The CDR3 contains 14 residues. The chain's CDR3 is CASNQDWKRYEQYF. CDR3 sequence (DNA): TGTGCCAGCAACCAGGACTGGAAAAGATACGAGCAGTACTTC.

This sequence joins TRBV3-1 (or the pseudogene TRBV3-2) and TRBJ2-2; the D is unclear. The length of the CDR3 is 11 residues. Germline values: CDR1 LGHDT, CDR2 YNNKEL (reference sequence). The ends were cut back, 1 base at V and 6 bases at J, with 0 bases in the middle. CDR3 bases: TGTGCCAGCAGCCAAGCCGGGGAGCTGTTTTTT. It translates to CASSQAGELFF.

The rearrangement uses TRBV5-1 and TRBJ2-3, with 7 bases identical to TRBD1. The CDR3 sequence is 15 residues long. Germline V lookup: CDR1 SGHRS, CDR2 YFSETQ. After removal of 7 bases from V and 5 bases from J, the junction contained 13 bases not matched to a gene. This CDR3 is CASRFYRGEGDTQYF. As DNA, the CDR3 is TGCGCCAGCCGATTTTACAGGGGAGAGGGAGATACGCAGTATTTT.

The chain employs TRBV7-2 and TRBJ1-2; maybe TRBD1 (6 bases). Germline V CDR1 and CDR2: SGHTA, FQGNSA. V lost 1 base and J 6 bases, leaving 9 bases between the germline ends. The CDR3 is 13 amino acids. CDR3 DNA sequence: TGTGCCAGCAGCTTAGGGGGGCGTGATGGCTACACCTTC. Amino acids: CASSLGGRDGYTF.

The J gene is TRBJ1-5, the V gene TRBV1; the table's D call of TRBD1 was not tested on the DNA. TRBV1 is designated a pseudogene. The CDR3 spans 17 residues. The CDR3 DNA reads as TGCACCAGCAGCCAAGATCTGAGGGGGATCCAGGCTCAGCCCCAGCATTTT. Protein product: CTSSQDLRGIQAQPQHF.

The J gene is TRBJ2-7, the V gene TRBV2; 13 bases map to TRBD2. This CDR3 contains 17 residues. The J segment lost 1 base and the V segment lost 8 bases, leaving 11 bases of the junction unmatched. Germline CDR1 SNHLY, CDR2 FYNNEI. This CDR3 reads CASQLRTSGSGSYEQYF. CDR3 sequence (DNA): TGTGCCAGCCAACTAAGGACTAGCGGGAGCGGGTCCTACGAGCAGTACTTC. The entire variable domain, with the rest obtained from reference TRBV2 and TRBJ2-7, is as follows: EPEVTQTPSHQVTQMGQEVILRCVPISNHLYFYWYRQILGQKVEFLVSFYNNEISEKSEIFDDQFSVERPDGSNFTLKIRSTKLEDSAMYFCASQLRTSGSGSYEQYFGPGTRLTVT.

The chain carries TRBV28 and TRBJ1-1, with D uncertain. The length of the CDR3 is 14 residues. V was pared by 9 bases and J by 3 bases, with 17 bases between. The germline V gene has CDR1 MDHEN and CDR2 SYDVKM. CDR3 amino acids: CASRPGRRDTEAFF. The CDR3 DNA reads TGTGCCAGTCGGCCTGGGAGGAGAGACACTGAAGCTTTCTTT.

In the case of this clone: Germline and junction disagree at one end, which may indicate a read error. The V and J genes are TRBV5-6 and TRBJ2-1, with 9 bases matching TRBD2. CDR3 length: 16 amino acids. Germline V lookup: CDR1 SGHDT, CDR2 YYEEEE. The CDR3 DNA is TGTGCCAGCAGCTCCCTGGGGACTAGCTCCTTCAATGAGCAGTTCTTC. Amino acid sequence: CASSSLGTSSFNEQFF. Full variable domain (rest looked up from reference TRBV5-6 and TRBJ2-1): DAGVTQSPTHLIKTRGQQVTLRCSPKSGHDTVSWYQQALGQGPQFIFQYYEEEERQRGNFPDRFSGHQFPNYSSELNVNALLLGDSALYLCASSSLGTSSFNEQFFGPGTRLTVL.

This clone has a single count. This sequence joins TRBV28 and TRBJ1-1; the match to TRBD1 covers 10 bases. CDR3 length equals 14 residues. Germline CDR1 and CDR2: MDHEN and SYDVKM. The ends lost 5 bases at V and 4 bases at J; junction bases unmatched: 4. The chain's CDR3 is CASSPTGGRTEAFF. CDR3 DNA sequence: TGTGCCAGCAGTCCGACAGGGGGCCGCACTGAAGCTTTCTTT.

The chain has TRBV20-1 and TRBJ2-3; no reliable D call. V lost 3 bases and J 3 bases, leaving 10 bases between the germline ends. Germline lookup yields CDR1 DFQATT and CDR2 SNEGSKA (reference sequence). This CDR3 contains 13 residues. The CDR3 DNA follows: TGCAGTGCTAGTATTTCCGGGACAGATACGCAGTATTTT. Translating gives CSASISGTDTQYF.

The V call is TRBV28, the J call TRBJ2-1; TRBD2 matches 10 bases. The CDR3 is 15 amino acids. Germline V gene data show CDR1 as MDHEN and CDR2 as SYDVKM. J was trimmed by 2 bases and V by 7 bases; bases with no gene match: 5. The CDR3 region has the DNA TGTGCCAGCAACCCAGCGGGAGGGCCCTACAATGAGCAGTTCTTC. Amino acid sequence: CASNPAGGPYNEQFF.

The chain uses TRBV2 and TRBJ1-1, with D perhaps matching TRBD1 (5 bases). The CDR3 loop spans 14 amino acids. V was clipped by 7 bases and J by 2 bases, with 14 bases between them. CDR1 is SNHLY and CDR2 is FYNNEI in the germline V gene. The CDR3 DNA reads TGTGCCAGCACCAGGGCAGACTCCAACACTGAAGCTTTCTTT. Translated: CASTRADSNTEAFF.

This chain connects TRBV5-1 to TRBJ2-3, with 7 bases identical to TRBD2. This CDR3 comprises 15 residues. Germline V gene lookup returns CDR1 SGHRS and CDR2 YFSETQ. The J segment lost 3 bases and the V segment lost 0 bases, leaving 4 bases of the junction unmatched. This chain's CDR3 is CASSLGAGATDTQYF. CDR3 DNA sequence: TGCGCCAGCAGCTTGGGTGCGGGAGCGACAGATACGCAGTATTTT.

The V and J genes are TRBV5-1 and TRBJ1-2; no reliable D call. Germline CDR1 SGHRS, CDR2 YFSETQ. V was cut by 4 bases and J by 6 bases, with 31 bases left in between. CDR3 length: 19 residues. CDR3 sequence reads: CASSPGDRVKTHPRDGYTF. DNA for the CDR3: TGCGCCAGCAGCCCGGGTGACCGGGTCAAGACCCACCCCAGAGATGGCTACACCTTC.